The present T cell receptor (beta chain) was sequenced within a study of blood T cell repertoires in COVID-19. Overall study context: There were acute and convalescent COVID-19 samples, and they came from the United States, Italy and Spain.

The data were produced by immunoSEQ multiplex PCR, yet TCRdb's version contains in-frame clones alone and is incomplete. Of about 82,000 clones listed, about 85% are singletons. The TCR comes from an elderly man with active or convalescent COVID-19. Sequencing was carried out using peripheral blood.

The CDR3 loop reads CASTVTGFTEAFF. CDR3 bases: TGTGCCAGTACCGTTACAGGGTTCACTGAAGCTTTCTTT. This chain connects TRBV19 to TRBJ1-1; D is perhaps TRBD1 (6 bases). The CDR3 has 13 residues. Trimming took off 7 bases at V and 4 bases at J, with 13 bases between the two ends. CDR1 and CDR2 (germline): LNHDA, SQIVND (reference sequence).